What follows is one T cell receptor beta chain and its context. This clonotype was observed a handful of times. Its antigen specificity is not known. The record has no base qualities; no much larger clone is one base away. The data were produced on an Illumina NovaSeq 6000. cDNA libraries for TCRalpha and TCRbeta were prepared by 5'RACE using constant-segment primers, with sample barcodes and unique molecular identifiers added. RNA was extracted from every sample with Trizol reagent. Amplification of the libraries took two PCR steps, and the second step added a second sample barcode plus Illumina TruSeq adapters. The libraries were sequenced on an Illumina NovaSeq using 2 x 150 bp paired-end reads. The authors' pipeline ran thus. Demultiplexing of reads and collapsing into UMI-guided consensus sequences were performed with migec v1.2.7. Using mixcr v2.1.11, UMI consensuses were aligned to TRA and TRB V and J templates and then assembled into clonotypes. Expanded or contracted clonotypes were those called significant by both edgeR and NoisET, with noise models trained on biological replicates. For edgeR calls, the thresholds were a false discovery rate-adjusted p below 0.01 and a log2 fold-change of 1. PCA with hierarchical clustering of max-normalized trajectories of the 1000 most abundant clonotypes was used as exploratory dynamics analysis. Each responding clone was given a CD4 or CD8 phenotype based on the CD4+ and CD8+ repertoires, which had been sequenced separately. TCRdb's own reprocessing of the public reads used fastp at Q25 and MiXCR and kept productive beta chains. Every distinct CDR3 protein forms one entry, paired with its most common genes and DNA. For this entry, the V and J calls and clone size follow TCRdb and not the study's own pipeline. Within this sample are 300,000 to 350,000 distinct CDR3 sequences, with less than 20% of them counted one time only. Clones ranked in the top ten supply around 20% of the sample.

PBMCs were isolated by Ficoll-Paque density gradient centrifugation. The sample belongs to a study of T-cell memory formation after mild COVID-19 (dated by TCRdb to the early 2020s). Some background on the complete study: TCR sequence clusters from the two donors were found to be largely donor specific. Longitudinal TCRalpha and TCRbeta repertoire sequencing tracked T-cell clones expanding and contracting after mild COVID-19 in a couple of donors. The cohort was made up of two young adult volunteers, one female and one male, who were previously healthy.

The research as a whole found: Contracting CD4+ clones were found mainly in CM and EM memory subsets, while CD8+ clones were enriched in EMRA. Some responding clones were detected in pre-infection memory, suggesting pre-existing cross-reactive memory T cells joined the SARS-CoV-2 response. Balanced CD4/CD8 phenotypes were observed for clones contracting from day 15 to 85, whereas a bias towards CD4+ was observed for a second wave of clones expanding from day 15 to 37. Whether the second-wave clones peaking on day 37 were SARS-CoV-2 specific was not confirmed. The study included only a couple of mild cases, and larger cohorts that include severe cases with pre-infection samples were judged to be necessary.

CDR1 SGHAT and CDR2 FQNNGV were looked up in the germline V gene. Reading from cysteine to phenylalanine, the CDR3 counts 15 amino acids. The kept DNA is CDR3 alone, 45 bases in frame from the first base. Deletion took 5 bases off V and 4 bases off J, with a span of 15 bases between the germline ends. Sequencing was done on a sample of PBMCs or a T cell subset sorted from them (not recorded which). This sequence was found in a man aged 18 to 30 who had mild COVID-19 (a few samples of this study predate the infection). The sample titles of this study are shuffled in the database, so cell type and time point are left out; the donor was told from shared clones. This chain is built from TRBV11-2 and TRBJ2-1; the best D guess is TRBD1, with 6 bases matching. The CDR3 region: CASSPRTRGYNEQFF. Here is the DNA: TGTGCCAGCAGCCCACGGACAAGGGGGTACAATGAGCAGTTCTTC.